This T cell receptor (beta chain) derives from a study of cytomegalovirus exposure and HLA in healthy donors. Produced via immunoSEQ multiplex PCR; TCRdb's table is partial and in-frame only. Of more than 100,000 clones in the sample, about 88% are singletons; the top ten hold roughly 1.4%. V gave up 2 bases and J gave up 8 bases; unmatched junction bases: 8. CDR3 length: 14 residues. Per germline, CDR1 KGHSH and CDR2 LQKENI. This clone was seen only a few times. The target antigen is unknown. Study-level results: Confirmation was obtained in vitro that a few CMV-associated chains are specific for CMV antigens.

The sequenced sample was PBMCs. The chain couples TRBV18 to TRBJ1-2, with TRBD1 matching 7 bases. This sequence originates from a man aged 30-40 years in good health and CMV-seronegative. The CDR3 protein is CASSPEKGGGGYTF. CDR3 bases: TGTGCCAGCTCACCAGAGAAAGGGGGCGGAGGCTACACCTTC.